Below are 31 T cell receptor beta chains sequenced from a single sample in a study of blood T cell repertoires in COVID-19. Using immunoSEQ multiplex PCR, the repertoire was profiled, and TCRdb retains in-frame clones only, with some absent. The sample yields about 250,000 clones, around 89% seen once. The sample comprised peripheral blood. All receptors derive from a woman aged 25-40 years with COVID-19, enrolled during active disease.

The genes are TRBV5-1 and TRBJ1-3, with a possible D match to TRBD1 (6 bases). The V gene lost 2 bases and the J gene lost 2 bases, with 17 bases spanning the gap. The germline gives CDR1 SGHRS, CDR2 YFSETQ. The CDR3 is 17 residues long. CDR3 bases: TGCGCCAGCAGCTTTTCTCCCGGGACAAGAACTGGAAACACCATATATTTT. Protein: CASSFSPGTRTGNTIYF.

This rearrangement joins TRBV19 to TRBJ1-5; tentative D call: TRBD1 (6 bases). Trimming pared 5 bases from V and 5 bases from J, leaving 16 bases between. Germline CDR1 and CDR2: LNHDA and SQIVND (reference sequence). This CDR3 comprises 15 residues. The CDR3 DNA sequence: TGTGCCAGTAGTCCCTACAGGGTTAGGGATCAGCCCCAGCATTTT. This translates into CASSPYRVRDQPQHF. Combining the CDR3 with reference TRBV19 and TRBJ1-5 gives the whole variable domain DGGITQSPKYLFRKEGQNVTLSCEQNLNHDAMYWYRQDPGQGLRLIYYSQIVNDFQKGDIAEGYSVSREKKESFPLTVTSAQKNPTAFYLCASSPYRVRDQPQHFGDGTRLSIL.

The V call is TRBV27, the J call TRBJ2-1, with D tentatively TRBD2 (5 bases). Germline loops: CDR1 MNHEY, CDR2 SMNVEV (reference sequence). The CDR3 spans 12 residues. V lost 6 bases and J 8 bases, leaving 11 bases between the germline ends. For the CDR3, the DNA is TGTGCCAGCAGCGACGGGATCCATGAGCAGTTCTTC. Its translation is CASSDGIHEQFF.

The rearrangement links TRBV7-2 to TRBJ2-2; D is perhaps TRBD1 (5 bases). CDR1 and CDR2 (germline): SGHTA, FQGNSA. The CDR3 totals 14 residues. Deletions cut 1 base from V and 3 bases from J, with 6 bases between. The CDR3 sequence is CASSLGQHTGELFF. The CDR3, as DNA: TGTGCCAGCAGCTTAGGACAGCACACCGGGGAGCTGTTTTTT.

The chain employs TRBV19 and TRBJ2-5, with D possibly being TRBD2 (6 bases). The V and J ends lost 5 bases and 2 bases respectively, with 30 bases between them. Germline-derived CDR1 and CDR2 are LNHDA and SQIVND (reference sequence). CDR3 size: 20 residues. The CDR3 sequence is CASSSQSTSTWPNPQETQYF. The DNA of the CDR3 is TGTGCCAGTAGTTCCCAAAGTACTAGCACCTGGCCCAACCCACAAGAGACCCAGTACTTC.

The CDR3: CASSVGLAGKYEQYV. CDR3 nucleotide sequence: TGTGCCAGCAGTGTGGGACTAGCGGGAAAATACGAGCAGTACGTC. V and J are TRBV6-2 or TRBV6-3 and TRBJ2-7, with TRBD2 identical over 13 bases. V trimming: 5 bases; J trimming: 4 bases; junction bases outside the gene matches: 5. The CDR3 is 15 amino acids. Germline loops: CDR1 MNHEY, CDR2 SVGEGT.

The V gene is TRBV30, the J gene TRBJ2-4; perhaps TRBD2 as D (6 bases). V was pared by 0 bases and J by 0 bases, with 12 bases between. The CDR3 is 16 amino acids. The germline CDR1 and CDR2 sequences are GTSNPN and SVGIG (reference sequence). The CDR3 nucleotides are TGTGCCTGGAGTGTGTATGGGAGGTTAGCCAAAAACATTCAGTACTTC. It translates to CAWSVYGRLAKNIQYF.

CDR3 bases: TGTGCCAGCTCAGCGGGGGGGCAGTACGAGCAGTACTTC. This sequence encodes CASSAGGQYEQYF. The gene calls are TRBV6-5 and TRBJ2-7; 10 bases map to TRBD2. Per the germline V gene, CDR1 is MNHEY and CDR2 is SVGAGI. V lost 8 bases to trimming and J lost 4 bases; unmatched junction nucleotides: 5. The CDR3 is 13 amino acids.

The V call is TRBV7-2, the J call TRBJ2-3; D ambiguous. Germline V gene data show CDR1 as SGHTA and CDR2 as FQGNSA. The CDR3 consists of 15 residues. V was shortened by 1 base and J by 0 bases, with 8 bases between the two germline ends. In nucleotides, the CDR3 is TGTGCCAGCAGCTTAGGGCAGGCTAGCACAGATACGCAGTATTTT. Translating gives CASSLGQASTDTQYF.

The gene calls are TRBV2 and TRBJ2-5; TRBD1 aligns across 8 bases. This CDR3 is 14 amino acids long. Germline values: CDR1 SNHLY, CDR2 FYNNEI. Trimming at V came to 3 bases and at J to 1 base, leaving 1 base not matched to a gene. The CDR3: CASSDRGPQETQYF. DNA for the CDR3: TGTGCCAGCAGTGACAGGGGGCCCCAAGAGACCCAGTACTTC.

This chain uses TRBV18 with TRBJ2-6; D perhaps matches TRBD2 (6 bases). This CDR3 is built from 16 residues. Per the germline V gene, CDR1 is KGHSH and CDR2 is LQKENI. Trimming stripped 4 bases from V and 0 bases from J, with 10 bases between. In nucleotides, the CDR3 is TGTGCCAGCTCACGCGGAGGGCTCTCTGGGGCCAACGTCCTGACTTTC. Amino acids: CASSRGGLSGANVLTF.

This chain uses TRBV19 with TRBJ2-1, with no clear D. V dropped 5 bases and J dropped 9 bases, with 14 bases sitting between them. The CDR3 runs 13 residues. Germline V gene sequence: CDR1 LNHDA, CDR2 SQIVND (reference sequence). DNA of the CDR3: TGTGCCAGTAGTTTCGTCGGAGCATCTGAGCAGTTCTTC. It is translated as CASSFVGASEQFF.

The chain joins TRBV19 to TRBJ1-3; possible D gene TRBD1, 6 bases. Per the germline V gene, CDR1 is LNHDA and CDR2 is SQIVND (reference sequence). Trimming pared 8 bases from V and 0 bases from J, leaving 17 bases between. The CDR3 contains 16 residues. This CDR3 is CASQQSRGASGNTIYF. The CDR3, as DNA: TGTGCCAGTCAACAGTCTCGGGGGGCCTCTGGAAACACCATATATTTT.

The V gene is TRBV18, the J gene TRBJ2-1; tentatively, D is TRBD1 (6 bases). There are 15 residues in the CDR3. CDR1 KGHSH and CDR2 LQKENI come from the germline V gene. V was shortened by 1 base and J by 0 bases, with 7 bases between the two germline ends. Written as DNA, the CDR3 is TGTGCCAGCTCACCACAGACAGGCTCCTACAATGAGCAGTTCTTC. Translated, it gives CASSPQTGSYNEQFF.

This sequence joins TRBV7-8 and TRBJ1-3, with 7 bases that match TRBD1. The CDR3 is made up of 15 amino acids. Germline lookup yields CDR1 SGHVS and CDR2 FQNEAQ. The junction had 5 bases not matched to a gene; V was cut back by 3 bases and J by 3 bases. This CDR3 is CASSFRGAGGNTIYF. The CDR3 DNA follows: TGTGCCAGCAGCTTCAGGGGGGCAGGTGGAAACACCATATATTTT.

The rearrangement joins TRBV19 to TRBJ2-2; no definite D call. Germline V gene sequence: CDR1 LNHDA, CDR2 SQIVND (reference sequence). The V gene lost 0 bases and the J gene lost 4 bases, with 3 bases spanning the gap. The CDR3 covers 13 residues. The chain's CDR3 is CASSIDITGELFF. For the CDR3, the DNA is TGTGCCAGTAGTATAGATATCACCGGGGAGCTGTTTTTT.

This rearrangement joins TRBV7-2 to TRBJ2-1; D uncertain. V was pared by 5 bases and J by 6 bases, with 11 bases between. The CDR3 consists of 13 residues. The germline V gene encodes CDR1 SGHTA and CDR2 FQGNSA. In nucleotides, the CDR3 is TGTGCCAGCAGCGAAAAGCTCCCCAATGAGCAGTTCTTC. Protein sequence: CASSEKLPNEQFF.

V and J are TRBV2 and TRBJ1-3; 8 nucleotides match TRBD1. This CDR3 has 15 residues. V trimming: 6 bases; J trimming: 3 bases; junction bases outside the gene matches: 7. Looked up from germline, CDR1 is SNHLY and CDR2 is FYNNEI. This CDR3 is CASRTTGGGGNTIYF. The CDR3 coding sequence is TGTGCCAGCAGAACTACAGGGGGTGGTGGAAACACCATATATTTT.

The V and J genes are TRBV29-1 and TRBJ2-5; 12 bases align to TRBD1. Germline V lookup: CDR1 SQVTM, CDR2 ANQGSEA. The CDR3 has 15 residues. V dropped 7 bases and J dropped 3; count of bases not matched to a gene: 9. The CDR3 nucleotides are TGCAGCGCCCAACGCGGGACAGGGGGCGAAGAGACCCAGTACTTC. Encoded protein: CSAQRGTGGEETQYF.

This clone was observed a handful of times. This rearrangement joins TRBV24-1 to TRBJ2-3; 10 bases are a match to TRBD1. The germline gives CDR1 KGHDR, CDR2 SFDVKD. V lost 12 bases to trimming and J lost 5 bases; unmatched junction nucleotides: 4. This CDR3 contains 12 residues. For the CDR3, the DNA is TGTGCCGCCGACAGGGGGCGAGATACGCAGTATTTT. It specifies CAADRGRDTQYF.

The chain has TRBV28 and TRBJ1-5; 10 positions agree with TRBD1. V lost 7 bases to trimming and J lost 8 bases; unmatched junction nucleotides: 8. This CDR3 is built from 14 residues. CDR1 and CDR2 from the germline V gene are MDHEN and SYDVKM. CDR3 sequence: CASIDRDRGKPQHF. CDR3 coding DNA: TGTGCCAGCATTGACCGGGACAGGGGAAAGCCCCAGCATTTT.

The CDR3 spells CASSLFLADLIGELFF. The CDR3 DNA follows: TGTGCCAGCAGCTTGTTCCTAGCGGATCTGATCGGGGAGCTGTTTTTT. This chain uses TRBV5-5 with TRBJ2-2, with TRBD2 matching over 7 bases. The germline V gene has CDR1 SGHKS and CDR2 YYEKEE (reference sequence). The CDR3 consists of 16 residues. After removal of 1 base from V and 7 bases from J, the junction contained 10 bases not matched to a gene. The whole variable domain, remainder taken from reference TRBV5-5 and TRBJ2-2, is DAGVTQSPTHLIKTRGQQVTLRCSPISGHKSVSWYQQVLGQGPQFIFQYYEKEERGRGNFPDRFSARQFPNYSSELNVNALLLGDSALYLCASSLFLADLIGELFFGEGSRLTVL.

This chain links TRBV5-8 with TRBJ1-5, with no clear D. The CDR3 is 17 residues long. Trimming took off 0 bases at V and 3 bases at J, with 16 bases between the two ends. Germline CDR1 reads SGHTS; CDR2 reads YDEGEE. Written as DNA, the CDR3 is TGTGCCAGCAGCTTGGCCGTCGCGTCGGTATACAATCAGCCCCAGCATTTT. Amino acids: CASSLAVASVYNQPQHF.

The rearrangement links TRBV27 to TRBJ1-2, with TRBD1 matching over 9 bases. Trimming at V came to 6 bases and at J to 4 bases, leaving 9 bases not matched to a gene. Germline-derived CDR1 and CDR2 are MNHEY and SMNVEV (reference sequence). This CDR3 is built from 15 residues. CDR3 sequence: CASSKVDRGGYGYTF. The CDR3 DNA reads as TGTGCCAGCAGCAAGGTGGACAGGGGAGGCTATGGCTACACCTTC.

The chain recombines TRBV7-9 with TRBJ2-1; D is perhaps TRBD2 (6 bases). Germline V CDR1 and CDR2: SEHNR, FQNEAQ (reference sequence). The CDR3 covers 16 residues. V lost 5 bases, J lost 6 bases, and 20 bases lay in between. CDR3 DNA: TGTGCCAGCAGCCCGCCCGGGACTTCATTAGCCAATGAGCAGTTCTTC. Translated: CASSPPGTSLANEQFF.

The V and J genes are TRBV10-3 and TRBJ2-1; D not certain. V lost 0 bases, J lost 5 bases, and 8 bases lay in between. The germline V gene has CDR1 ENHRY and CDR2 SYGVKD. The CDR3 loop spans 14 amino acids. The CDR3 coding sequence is TGTGCCATCAGTGAGTCAGCGTGGGACAATGAGCAGTTCTTC. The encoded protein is CAISESAWDNEQFF.

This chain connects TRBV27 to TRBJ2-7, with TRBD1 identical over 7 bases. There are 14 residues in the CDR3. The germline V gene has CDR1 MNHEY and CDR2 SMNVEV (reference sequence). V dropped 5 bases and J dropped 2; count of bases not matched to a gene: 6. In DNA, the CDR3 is TGTGCCAGCAGTCCCCGGACAGGCCCCTACGAGCAGTACGTC. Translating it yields CASSPRTGPYEQYV.

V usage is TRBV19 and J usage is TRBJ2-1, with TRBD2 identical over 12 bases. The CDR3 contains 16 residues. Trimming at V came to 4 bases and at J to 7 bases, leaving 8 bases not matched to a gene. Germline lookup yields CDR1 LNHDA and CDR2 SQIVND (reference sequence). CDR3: CASSKPSGRARNEQFF. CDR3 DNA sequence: TGTGCCAGTAGTAAGCCTAGCGGGAGGGCCAGGAATGAGCAGTTCTTC. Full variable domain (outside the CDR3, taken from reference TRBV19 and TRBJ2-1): DGGITQSPKYLFRKEGQNVTLSCEQNLNHDAMYWYRQDPGQGLRLIYYSQIVNDFQKGDIAEGYSVSREKKESFPLTVTSAQKNPTAFYLCASSKPSGRARNEQFFGPGTRLTVL.

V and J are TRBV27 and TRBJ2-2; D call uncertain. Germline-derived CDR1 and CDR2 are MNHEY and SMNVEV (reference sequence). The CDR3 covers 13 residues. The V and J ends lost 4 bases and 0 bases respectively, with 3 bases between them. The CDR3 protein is CASSSTNTGELFF. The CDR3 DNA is TGTGCCAGCAGTTCTACGAACACCGGGGAGCTGTTTTTT.

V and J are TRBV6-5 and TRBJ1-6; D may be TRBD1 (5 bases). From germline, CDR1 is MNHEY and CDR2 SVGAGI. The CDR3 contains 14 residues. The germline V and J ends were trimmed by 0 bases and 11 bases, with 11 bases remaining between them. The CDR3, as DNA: TGTGCCAGCAGTTACTCTGACACGGGGGCACCCCTCCACTTT. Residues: CASSYSDTGAPLHF.

The CDR3 protein is CAWQTGAYEQYV. CDR3 DNA: TGTGCCTGGCAGACAGGGGCCTACGAGCAGTACGTC. The chain has TRBV30 and TRBJ2-7; TRBD1 aligns across 8 bases. The CDR3 consists of 12 residues. J gave up 2 bases and V 5 bases, and 2 bases lay outside the gene matches. Germline CDR1 is GTSNPN and CDR2 is SVGIG (reference sequence).